Listed below are T cell receptor beta chains from one sample, sequenced in a study of blood T cells in healthy people across ages. TCRdb called the 5' RACE reads again in MiXCR, with one record for every CDR3 protein. The data show about 680,000 distinct CDR3 sequences, roughly 49% seen once. Sequencing input: blood. The receptor set was obtained from a woman aged 60-75 years in good health. The CDR3 runs from the conserved cysteine through the conserved F or W. Each record gives: clone size, J gene, D gene, V gene, CDR3 protein, CDR3 DNA. D genes are given only for firm matches. Expanded clones get a size class; other rows say once, few or many, or leave the size out.

clone size: NA
J gene: TRBJ2-3
D gene: TRBD2
V gene: TRBV4-3
CDR3 protein: CASSQDWAGGGLDTQYF
CDR3 DNA: TGCGCCAGCAGCCAAGATTGGGCGGGAGGAGGGTTGGATACGCAGTATTTT

clone size: few
J gene: TRBJ1-2
D gene: NA
V gene: TRBV7-3
CDR3 protein: CASSPQAGNYGYTF
CDR3 DNA: TGTGCCAGCAGCCCCCAAGCGGGGAACTATGGCTACACCTTC

clone size: few
J gene: TRBJ1-4
D gene: NA
V gene: TRBV2
CDR3 protein: CASRGTTTNEKLFF
CDR3 DNA: TGTGCCAGCAGGGGGACCACAACTAATGAAAAACTGTTTTTT

clone size: NA
J gene: TRBJ2-5
D gene: NA
V gene: TRBV20-1
CDR3 protein: CSARGVNQETQYF
CDR3 DNA: TGCAGTGCTAGAGGGGTCAACCAAGAGACCCAGTACTTC

clone size: NA
J gene: TRBJ1-6
D gene: NA
V gene: TRBV4-2
CDR3 protein: CASSQAQGLNSPLHF
CDR3 DNA: TGTGCCAGCAGCCAGGCTCAGGGCCTTAATTCACCCCTCCACTTT

clone size: NA
J gene: TRBJ2-3
D gene: NA
V gene: TRBV18
CDR3 protein: CASSPGGGYTDTQYF
CDR3 DNA: TGTGCCAGCTCACCCGGGGGCGGCTACACAGATACGCAGTATTTT

clone size: few
J gene: TRBJ1-2
D gene: NA
V gene: TRBV6-5
CDR3 protein: CASNTPGQDGGYTF
CDR3 DNA: TGTGCCAGCAACACTCCAGGGCAGGATGGAGGCTACACCTTC

clone size: NA
J gene: TRBJ2-1
D gene: NA
V gene: TRBV2
CDR3 protein: CASSQGVSYNEQFF
CDR3 DNA: TGTGCCAGCAGCCAGGGTGTCTCCTACAATGAGCAGTTCTTC

clone size: NA
J gene: TRBJ2-2
D gene: TRBD2
V gene: TRBV7-2
CDR3 protein: CASRRERTGELFF
CDR3 DNA: TGTGCCAGCAGGCGGGAGCGCACCGGGGAGCTGTTTTTT

clone size: NA
J gene: TRBJ2-3
D gene: NA
V gene: TRBV12-3/TRBV12-4
CDR3 protein: CASSLGRAGVADTQYF
CDR3 DNA: TGTGCCAGCAGCCTTGGCCGTGCGGGTGTGGCAGATACGCAGTATTTT

clone size: NA
J gene: TRBJ2-5
D gene: NA
V gene: TRBV28
CDR3 protein: CASLRGGGSYETQYF
CDR3 DNA: TGTGCCAGCCTGAGAGGGGGCGGGAGTTACGAGACCCAGTACTTC

clone size: few
J gene: TRBJ2-1
D gene: TRBD2
V gene: TRBV20-1
CDR3 protein: CSAPPFQRETYNEQFF
CDR3 DNA: TGCAGTGCTCCACCTTTTCAGCGGGAGACTTACAATGAGCAGTTCTTC

clone size: few
J gene: TRBJ2-7
D gene: NA
V gene: TRBV7-2
CDR3 protein: CASSYDTGDEQYF
CDR3 DNA: TGTGCCAGCAGCTACGACACCGGAGACGAGCAGTACTTC

clone size: NA
J gene: TRBJ2-7
D gene: NA
V gene: TRBV24-1
CDR3 protein: CATSAQDADSYEQYF
CDR3 DNA: TGTGCCACCAGTGCTCAGGACGCGGACTCCTACGAGCAGTACTTC

clone size: few
J gene: TRBJ1-1
D gene: NA
V gene: TRBV29-1
CDR3 protein: CSVFSLDPKAFF
CDR3 DNA: TGCAGCGTGTTTTCCTTAGACCCTAAGGCTTTCTTT

clone size: NA
J gene: TRBJ2-7
D gene: NA
V gene: TRBV28
CDR3 protein: CASIPGTAYEQYF
CDR3 DNA: TGTGCCAGCATTCCGGGGACCGCCTACGAGCAGTACTTC

clone size: NA
J gene: TRBJ1-4
D gene: NA
V gene: TRBV29-1
CDR3 protein: CSAREGVSNEKLFF
CDR3 DNA: TGCAGCGCTAGAGAGGGAGTTTCGAATGAAAAACTGTTTTTT

clone size: few
J gene: TRBJ2-7
D gene: NA
V gene: TRBV28
CDR3 protein: CASSLKVVQYF
CDR3 DNA: TGTGCCAGCAGTTTGAAGGTAGTGCAGTACTTC

clone size: NA
J gene: TRBJ2-1
D gene: NA
V gene: TRBV12-5
CDR3 protein: CASGLSLGWGRQFF
CDR3 DNA: TGTGCTAGTGGTTTGTCTTTAGGGTGGGGTAGGCAGTTCTTC

clone size: NA
J gene: TRBJ2-1
D gene: NA
V gene: TRBV4-1
CDR3 protein: CASSRDPGYNEQFF
CDR3 DNA: TGCGCCAGCAGCCGAGATCCTGGCTACAATGAGCAGTTCTTC

clone size: few
J gene: TRBJ2-3
D gene: TRBD2
V gene: TRBV2
CDR3 protein: CASRVPGLAGESDTQYF
CDR3 DNA: TGTGCCAGCAGAGTTCCGGGACTAGCGGGAGAATCAGATACGCAGTATTTT

clone size: few
J gene: TRBJ2-3
D gene: TRBD2
V gene: TRBV4-2
CDR3 protein: CASSQTSGRTDTQYF
CDR3 DNA: TGTGCCAGCAGCCAGACTAGCGGGAGGACAGATACGCAGTATTTT

clone size: few
J gene: TRBJ2-7
D gene: NA
V gene: TRBV2
CDR3 protein: CASSEMGAQHTYEQYF
CDR3 DNA: TGTGCCAGCAGTGAAATGGGGGCCCAACACACCTACGAGCAGTACTTC

clone size: NA
J gene: TRBJ2-2
D gene: TRBD2
V gene: TRBV20-1
CDR3 protein: CSARNPSGPGELFF
CDR3 DNA: TGCAGTGCTAGAAATCCTAGCGGGCCCGGGGAGCTGTTTTTT

clone size: NA
J gene: TRBJ2-4
D gene: TRBD1
V gene: TRBV7-2
CDR3 protein: CASSLRGQAKTIQYF
CDR3 DNA: TGTGCCAGCAGCTTAAGGGGGCAGGCCAAAACCATTCAGTACTTC

clone size: NA
J gene: TRBJ2-1
D gene: TRBD2
V gene: TRBV27
CDR3 protein: CASSGSGRGYNEQFF
CDR3 DNA: TGTGCCAGCAGTGGCAGCGGGAGAGGATACAATGAGCAGTTCTTC

clone size: few
J gene: TRBJ1-5
D gene: NA
V gene: TRBV2
CDR3 protein: CASGGGSGNQPQHF
CDR3 DNA: TGTGCCAGCGGGGGGGGCTCGGGCAATCAGCCCCAGCATTTT